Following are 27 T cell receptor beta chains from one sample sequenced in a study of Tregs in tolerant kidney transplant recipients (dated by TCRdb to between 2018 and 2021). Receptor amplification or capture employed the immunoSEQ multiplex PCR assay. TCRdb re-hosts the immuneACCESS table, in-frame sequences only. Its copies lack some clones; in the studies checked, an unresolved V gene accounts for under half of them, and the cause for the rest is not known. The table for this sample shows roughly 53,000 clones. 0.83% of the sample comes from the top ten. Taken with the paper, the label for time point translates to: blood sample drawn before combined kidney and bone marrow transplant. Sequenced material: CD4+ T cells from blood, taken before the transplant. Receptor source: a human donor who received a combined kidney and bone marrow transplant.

The CDR3 sequence: CASSGGQGNTEAFF. Incomplete CDR3 DNA: TGTGCCAGCAGCGGGGGACAGGGGAACACTGAA. This chain connects TRBV5-4 to TRBJ1-1, with 9 bases aligning to TRBD1. The read halts 3 residues ahead of the CDR3 end, with the missing end drawn from the germline J gene. This CDR3 has 14 residues. Germline V CDR1 and CDR2: SGHNT, YYREEE (reference sequence). Unmatched junction bases numbered 2, after V lost 4 bases and J lost 1 base.

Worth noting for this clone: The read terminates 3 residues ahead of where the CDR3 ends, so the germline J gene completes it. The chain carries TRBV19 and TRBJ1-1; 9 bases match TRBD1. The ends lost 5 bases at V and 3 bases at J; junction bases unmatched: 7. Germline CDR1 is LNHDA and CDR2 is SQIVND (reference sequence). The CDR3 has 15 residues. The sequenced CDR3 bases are TGTGCCAGTAGTCGAGGACAGGGGAGGGACACTGAA. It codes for CASSRGQGRDTE. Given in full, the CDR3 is CASSRGQGRDTEAFF.

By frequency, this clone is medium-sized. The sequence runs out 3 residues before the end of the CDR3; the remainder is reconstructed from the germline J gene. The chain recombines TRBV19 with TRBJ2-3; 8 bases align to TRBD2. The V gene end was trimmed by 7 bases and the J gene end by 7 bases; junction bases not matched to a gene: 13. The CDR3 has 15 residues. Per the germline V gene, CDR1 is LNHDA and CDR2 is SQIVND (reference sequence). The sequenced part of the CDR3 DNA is TGTGCCAGTACCCAAGGGGGGACTAGTGGATATACG. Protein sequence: CASTQGGTSGYT. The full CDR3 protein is CASTQGGTSGYTQYF.

CDR3 amino acids: CASSPGTGWDTEAFF. The covered CDR3 bases are TGTGCCAGCTCACCCGGGACAGGGTGGGACACTGAA. The gene calls are TRBV18 and TRBJ1-1; TRBD1 matches 9 bases. From the germline J gene comes the end of the CDR3, since the read stops 3 residues before it. V shed 3 bases, J shed 3 bases, and the junction held 5 bases outside the gene matches. In germline, CDR1 is KGHSH, CDR2 LQKENI. CDR3 size: 15 residues.

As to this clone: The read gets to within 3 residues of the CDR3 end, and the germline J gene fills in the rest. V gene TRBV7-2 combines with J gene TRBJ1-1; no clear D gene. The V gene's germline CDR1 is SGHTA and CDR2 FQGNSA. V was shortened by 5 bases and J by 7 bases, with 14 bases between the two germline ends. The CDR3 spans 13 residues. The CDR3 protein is CASSREALLEAFF. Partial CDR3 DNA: TGTGCCAGCAGCAGAGAGGCCCTCCTTGAA.

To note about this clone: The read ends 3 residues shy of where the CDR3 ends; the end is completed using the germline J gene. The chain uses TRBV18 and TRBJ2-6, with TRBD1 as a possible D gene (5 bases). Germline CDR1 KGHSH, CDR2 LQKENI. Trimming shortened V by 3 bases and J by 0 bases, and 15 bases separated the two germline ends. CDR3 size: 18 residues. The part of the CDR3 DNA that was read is TGTGCCAGCTCACCCAGGGTTACAAGGGGCTCTGGGGCCAACGTC. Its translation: CASSPRVTRGSGANV. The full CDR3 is CASSPRVTRGSGANVLTF.

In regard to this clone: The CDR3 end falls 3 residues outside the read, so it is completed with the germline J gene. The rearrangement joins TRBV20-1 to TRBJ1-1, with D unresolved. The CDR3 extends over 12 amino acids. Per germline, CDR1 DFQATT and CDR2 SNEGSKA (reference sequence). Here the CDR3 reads CRAKTANTEAFF. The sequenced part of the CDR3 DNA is TGCAGAGCCAAAACAGCGAACACTGAA.

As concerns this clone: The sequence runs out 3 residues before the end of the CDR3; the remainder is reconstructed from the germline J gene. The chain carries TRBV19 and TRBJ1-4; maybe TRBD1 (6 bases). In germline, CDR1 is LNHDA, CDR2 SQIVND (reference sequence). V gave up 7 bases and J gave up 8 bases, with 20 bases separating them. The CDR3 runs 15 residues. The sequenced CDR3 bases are TGTGCCAGTACCCCTTTGGGACAAGGAACCGAAAAA. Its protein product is CASTPLGQGTEK. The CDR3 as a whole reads CASTPLGQGTEKLFF.

The CDR3 spells CASSWGLGNTIYF. The DNA read from the CDR3 is TGTGCCAGCAGCTGGGGGCTTGGAAACACC. The rearrangement links TRBV7-9 to TRBJ1-3, with D possibly matching TRBD1 (6 bases). The CDR3 end falls 3 residues outside the read, so it is completed with the germline J gene. The CDR3 consists of 13 residues. Per the germline V gene, CDR1 is SEHNR and CDR2 is FQNEAQ (reference sequence). Trimming took 4 bases from V and 3 from J, leaving 7 bases between them.

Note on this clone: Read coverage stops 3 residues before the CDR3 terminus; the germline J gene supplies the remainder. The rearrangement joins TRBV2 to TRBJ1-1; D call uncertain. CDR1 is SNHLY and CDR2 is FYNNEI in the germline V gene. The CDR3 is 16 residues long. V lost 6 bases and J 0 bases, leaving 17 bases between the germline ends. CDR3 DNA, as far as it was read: TGTGCCAGCAGAAGGATCCGACCCGGGGTGAACACTGAA. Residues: CASRRIRPGVNTE. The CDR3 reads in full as CASRRIRPGVNTEAFF.

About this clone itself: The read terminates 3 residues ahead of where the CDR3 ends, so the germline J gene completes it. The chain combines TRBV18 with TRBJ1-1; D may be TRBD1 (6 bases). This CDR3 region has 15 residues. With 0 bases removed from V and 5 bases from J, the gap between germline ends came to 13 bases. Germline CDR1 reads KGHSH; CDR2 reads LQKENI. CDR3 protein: CASSPPTGGRTEAFF. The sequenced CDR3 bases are TGTGCCAGCTCACCACCGACAGGAGGGAGGACTGAA.

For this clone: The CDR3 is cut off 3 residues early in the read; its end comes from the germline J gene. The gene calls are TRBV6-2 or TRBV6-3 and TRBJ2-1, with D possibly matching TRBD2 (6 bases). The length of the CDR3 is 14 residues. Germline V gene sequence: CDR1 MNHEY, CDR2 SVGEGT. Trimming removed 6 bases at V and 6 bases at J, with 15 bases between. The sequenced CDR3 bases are TGTGCCAGCAGGGAGACGGGGCGGGGCAATGAG. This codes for CASRETGRGNE. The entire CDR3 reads CASRETGRGNEQFF.

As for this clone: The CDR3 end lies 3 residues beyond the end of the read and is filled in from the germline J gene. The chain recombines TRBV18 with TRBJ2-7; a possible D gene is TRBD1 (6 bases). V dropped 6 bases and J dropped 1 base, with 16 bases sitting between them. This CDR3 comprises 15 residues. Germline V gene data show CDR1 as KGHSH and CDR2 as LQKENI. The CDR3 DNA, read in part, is TGTGCCAGCTCGTTAACCGGGACATCGTCCTACGAG. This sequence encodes CASSLTGTSSYE. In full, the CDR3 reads CASSLTGTSSYEQYF. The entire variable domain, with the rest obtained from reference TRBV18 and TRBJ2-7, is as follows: NAGVMQNPRHLVRRRGQEARLRCSPMKGHSHVYWYRQLPEEGLKFMVYLQKENIIDESGMPKERFSAEFPKEGPSILRIQQVVRGDSAAYFCASSLTGTSSYEQYFGPGTRLTVT.

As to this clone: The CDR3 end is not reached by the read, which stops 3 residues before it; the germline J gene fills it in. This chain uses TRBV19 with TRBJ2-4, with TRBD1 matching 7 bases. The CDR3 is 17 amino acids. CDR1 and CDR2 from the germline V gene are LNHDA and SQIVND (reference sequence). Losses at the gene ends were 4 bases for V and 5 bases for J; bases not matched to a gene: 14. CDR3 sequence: CASSTSDRAITQNIQYF. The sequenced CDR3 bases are TGTGCCAGTAGTACCTCCGACAGGGCTATAACCCAAAACATT.

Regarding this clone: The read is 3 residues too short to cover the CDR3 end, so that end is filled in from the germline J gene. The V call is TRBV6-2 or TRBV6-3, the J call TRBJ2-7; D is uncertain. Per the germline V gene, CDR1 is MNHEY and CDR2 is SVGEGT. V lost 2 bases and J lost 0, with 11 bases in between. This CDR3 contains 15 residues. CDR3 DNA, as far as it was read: TGTGCCAGCAGTTACAAGGTAGCTATCTCCTACGAG. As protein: CASSYKVAISYE. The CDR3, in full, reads CASSYKVAISYEQYF.

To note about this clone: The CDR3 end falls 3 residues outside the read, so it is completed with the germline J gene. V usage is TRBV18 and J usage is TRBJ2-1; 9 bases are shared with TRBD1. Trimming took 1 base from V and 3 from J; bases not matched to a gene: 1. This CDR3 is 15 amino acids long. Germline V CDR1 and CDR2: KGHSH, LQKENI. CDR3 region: CASSPQGQGYNEQFF. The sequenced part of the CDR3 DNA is TGTGCCAGCTCACCACAGGGACAGGGCTACAATGAG.

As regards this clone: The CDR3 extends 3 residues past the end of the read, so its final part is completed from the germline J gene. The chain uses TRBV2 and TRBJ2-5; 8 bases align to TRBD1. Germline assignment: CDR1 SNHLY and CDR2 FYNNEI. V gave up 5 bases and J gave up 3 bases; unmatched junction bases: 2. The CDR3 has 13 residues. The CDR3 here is CASSLDREETQYF. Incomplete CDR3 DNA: TGTGCCAGCAGTTTGGACAGGGAAGAGACC.

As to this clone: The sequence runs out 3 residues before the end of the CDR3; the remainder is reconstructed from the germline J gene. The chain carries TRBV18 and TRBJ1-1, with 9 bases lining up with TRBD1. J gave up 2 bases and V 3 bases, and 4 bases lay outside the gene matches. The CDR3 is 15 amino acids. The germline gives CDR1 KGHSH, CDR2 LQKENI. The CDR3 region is CASSPRTGENTEAFF. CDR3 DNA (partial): TGTGCCAGCTCACCTAGGACAGGGGAAAACACTGAA.

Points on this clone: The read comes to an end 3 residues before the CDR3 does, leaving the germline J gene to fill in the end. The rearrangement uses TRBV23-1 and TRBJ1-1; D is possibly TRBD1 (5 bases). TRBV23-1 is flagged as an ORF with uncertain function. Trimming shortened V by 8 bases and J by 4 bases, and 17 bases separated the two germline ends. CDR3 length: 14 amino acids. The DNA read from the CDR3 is TGCGCCAGCCTCCAAAACGGGGGACCCACTGAA. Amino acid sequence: CASLQNGGPTE. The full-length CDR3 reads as CASLQNGGPTEAFF.

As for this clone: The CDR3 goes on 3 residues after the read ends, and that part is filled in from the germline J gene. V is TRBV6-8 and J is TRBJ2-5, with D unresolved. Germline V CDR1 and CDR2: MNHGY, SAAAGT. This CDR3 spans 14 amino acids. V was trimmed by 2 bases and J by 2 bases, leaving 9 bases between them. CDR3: CASSYEALQETQYF. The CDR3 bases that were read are TGTGCCAGCAGTTACGAGGCTTTACAAGAGACC.

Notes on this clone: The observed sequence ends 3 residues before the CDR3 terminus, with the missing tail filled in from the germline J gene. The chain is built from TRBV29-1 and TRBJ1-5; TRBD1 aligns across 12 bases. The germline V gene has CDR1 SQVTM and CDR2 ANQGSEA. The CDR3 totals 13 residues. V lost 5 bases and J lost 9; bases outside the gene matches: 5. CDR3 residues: CSVRGQGAGPQHF. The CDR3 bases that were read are TGCAGCGTTAGGGGACAGGGGGCAGGGCCC.

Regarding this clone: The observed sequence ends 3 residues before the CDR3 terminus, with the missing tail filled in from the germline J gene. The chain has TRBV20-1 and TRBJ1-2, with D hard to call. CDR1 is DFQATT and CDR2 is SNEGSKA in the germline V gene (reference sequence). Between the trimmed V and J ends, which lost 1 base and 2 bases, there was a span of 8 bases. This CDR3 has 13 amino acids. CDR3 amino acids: CSARVGGNYGYTF. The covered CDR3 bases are TGCAGTGCTAGAGTTGGAGGGAACTATGGC.

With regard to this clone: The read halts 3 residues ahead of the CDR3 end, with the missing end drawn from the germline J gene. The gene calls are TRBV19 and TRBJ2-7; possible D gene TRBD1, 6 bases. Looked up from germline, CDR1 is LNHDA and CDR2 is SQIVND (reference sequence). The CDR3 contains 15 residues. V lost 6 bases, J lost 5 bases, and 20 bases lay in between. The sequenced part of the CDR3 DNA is TGTGCCAGTAGGACAGACCGGGACAAGGGCCACGAG. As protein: CASRTDRDKGHE. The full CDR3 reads CASRTDRDKGHEQYF.

CDR3 bases read: TGTGCCAGCTCACCGGTGGGACAGGGGGACTATGGC. Protein: CASSPVGQGDYG. The full CDR3 is CASSPVGQGDYGYTF. V usage is TRBV18 and J usage is TRBJ1-2; 11 positions match TRBD1. The read terminates 3 residues before the CDR3 end, so the remaining end is supplied by the germline J gene. With 3 bases clipped from V and 3 bases from J, the junction kept 3 bases outside the gene matches. CDR3 length: 15 residues. The germline V gene has CDR1 KGHSH and CDR2 LQKENI.

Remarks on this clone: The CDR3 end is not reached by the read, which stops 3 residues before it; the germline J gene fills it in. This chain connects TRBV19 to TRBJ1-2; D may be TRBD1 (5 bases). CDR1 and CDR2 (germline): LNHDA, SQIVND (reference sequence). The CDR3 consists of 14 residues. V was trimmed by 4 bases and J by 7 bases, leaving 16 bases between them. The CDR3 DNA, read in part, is TGTGCCAGTAGTACCCTCGGCAGGGATGGTGGC. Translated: CASSTLGRDGG. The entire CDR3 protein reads CASSTLGRDGGYTF.

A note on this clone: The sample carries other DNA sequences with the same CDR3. The CDR3 spells CASSSRTGGETQYF. The sequenced CDR3 bases are TGTGCCAGCAGCAGCCGGACAGGGGGAGAGACC. The chain couples TRBV7-9 to TRBJ2-5, with 10 bases identical to TRBD1. Coverage ceases 3 residues before the CDR3 finishes, and the germline J gene fills in the end. The V segment lost 5 bases and the J segment 4 bases; nucleotides outside the gene matches: 4. The CDR3 covers 14 residues. Germline V CDR1 and CDR2: SEHNR, FQNEAQ (reference sequence).

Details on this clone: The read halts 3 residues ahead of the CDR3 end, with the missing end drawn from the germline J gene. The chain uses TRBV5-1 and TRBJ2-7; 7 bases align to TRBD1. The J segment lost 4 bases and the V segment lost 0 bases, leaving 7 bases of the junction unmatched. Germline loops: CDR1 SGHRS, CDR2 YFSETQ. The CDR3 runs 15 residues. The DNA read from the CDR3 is TGCGCCAGCAGCTTGGCCCCAACAGGGGCGTACGAG. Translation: CASSLAPTGAYE. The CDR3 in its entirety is CASSLAPTGAYEQYF.